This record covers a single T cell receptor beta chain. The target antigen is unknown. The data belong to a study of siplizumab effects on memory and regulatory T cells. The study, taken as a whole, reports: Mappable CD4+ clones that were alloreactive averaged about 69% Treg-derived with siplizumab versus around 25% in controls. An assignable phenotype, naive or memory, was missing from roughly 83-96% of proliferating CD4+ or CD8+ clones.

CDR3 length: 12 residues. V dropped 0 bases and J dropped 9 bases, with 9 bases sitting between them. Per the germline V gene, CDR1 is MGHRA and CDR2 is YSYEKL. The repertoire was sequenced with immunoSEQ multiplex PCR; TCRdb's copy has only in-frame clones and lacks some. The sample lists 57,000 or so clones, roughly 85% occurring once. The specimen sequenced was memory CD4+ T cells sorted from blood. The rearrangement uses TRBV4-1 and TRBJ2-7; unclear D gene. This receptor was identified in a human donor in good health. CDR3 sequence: CASSQDQRRQYF. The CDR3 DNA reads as TGCGCCAGCAGCCAAGATCAAAGGCGGCAGTACTTC.